This section outlines one TCR beta chain sequence together with its context. Its antigen is still unknown. V was pared by 0 bases and J by 3 bases, with 3 bases between. This CDR3 has 12 residues. Germline CDR1 reads LNHNV; CDR2 reads YYDKDF (reference sequence). The data belong to a study of early stage breast cancer tumors. On the study more broadly: About 70% of the 16 invasive tumors were ER+, PR+ and HER2-. Findings and limits, study-wide: Compared with adjacent normal breast tissue, tumors showed roughly 2.5-fold greater T cell density and higher clonality. Comparing each tissue with blood distinguished tumor from normal in 14 of 16 patients. Most shared enriched TCRB sequences were commonly generated ones.

The protocol was immunoSEQ multiplex PCR, while the TCRdb copy is restricted to in-frame clones and leaves out a portion. In the table there are just over 70,000 clones, roughly 84% of which are singletons. What was sequenced was blood. The receptor was isolated from a person between 55 and 69 years old with breast cancer. The V call is TRBV15, the J call TRBJ2-7; D gene ambiguous. The CDR3 DNA follows: TGTGCCACCAGCAGAGATTTCTACGAGCAGTACTTC. Translated: CATSRDFYEQYF.